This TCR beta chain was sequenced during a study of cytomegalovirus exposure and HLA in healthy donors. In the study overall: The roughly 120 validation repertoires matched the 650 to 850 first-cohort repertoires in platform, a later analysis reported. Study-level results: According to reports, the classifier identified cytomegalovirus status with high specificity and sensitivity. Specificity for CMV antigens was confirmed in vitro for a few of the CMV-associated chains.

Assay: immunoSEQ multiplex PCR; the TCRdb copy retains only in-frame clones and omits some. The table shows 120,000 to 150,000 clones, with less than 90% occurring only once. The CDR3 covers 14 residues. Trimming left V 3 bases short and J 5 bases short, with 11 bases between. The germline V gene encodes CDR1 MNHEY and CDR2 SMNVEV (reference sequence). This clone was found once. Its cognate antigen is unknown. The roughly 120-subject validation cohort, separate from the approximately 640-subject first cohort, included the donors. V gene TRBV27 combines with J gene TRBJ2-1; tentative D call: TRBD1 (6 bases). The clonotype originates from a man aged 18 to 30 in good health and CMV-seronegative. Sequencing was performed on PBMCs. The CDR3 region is CASSLRQAHNEQFF. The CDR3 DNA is TGTGCCAGCAGTTTGCGACAGGCTCACAATGAGCAGTTCTTC.